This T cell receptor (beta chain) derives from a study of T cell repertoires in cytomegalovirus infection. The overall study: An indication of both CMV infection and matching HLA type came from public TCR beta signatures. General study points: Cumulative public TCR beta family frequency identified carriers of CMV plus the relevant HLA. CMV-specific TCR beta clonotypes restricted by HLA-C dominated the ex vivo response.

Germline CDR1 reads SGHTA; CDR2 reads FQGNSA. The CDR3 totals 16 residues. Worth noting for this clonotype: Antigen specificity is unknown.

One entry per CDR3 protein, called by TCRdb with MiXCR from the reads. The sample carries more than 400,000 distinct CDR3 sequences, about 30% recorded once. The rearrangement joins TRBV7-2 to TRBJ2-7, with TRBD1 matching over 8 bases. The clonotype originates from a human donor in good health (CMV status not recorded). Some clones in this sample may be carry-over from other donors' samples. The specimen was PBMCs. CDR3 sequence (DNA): TGTGCCAGCAGCTTAGCGCCCACAGGGGGACGGTACGTGCAGTACGTC. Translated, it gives CASSLAPTGGRYVQYV.